Presented here are 29 T cell receptor beta chains from one specimen sequenced in a study of blood T cell repertoires in COVID-19. Measured with immunoSEQ multiplex PCR; TCRdb has only the in-frame clones, and not every one. The data show over 25,000 clones, with approximately 92% seen just once and about 9.5% held by the top ten. Sequencing was done on a sample of peripheral blood. The origin of the receptors is a man aged 60 to 75 with acute or convalescent COVID-19.

The chain joins TRBV28 to TRBJ1-1, with a possible D match to TRBD1 (5 bases). V was cut by 3 bases and J by 7 bases, with 15 bases left in between. Germline-derived CDR1 and CDR2 are MDHEN and SYDVKM. The CDR3 spans 14 residues. As DNA, the CDR3 is TGTGCCAGCAGTTTGGCGGGGGGTCAAGGTGAAGCTTTCTTT. Encoded protein: CASSLAGGQGEAFF. Drawing the rest from reference TRBV28 and TRBJ1-1, the complete variable domain is DVKVTQSSRYLVKRTGEKVFLECVQDMDHENMFWYRQDPGLGLRLIYFSYDVKMKEKGDIPEGYSVSREKKERFSLILESASTNQTSMYLCASSLAGGQGEAFFGQGTRLTVV.

J is TRBJ2-2 and V is TRBV11-3; tentative D call: TRBD2 (6 bases). Trimming removed 2 bases from V and 4 bases from J, with 11 bases in between. The germline CDR1 and CDR2 sequences are SGHNT and YENEEA. CDR3 length: 15 amino acids. CDR3 region: CASSLNQGLTGELFF. CDR3 DNA: TGTGCCAGCAGCTTAAACCAGGGACTCACCGGGGAGCTGTTTTTT. The entire variable domain, with the rest obtained from reference TRBV11-3 and TRBJ2-2, is as follows: EAGVVQSPRYKIIEKKQPVAFWCNPISGHNTLYWYLQNLGQGPELLIRYENEEAVDDSQLPKDRFSAERLKGVDSTLKIQPAELGDSAVYLCASSLNQGLTGELFFGEGSRLTVL.

The chain uses TRBV7-8 and TRBJ2-1; 7 bases are a match to TRBD2. CDR1 and CDR2 from the germline V gene are SGHVS and FQNEAQ. The CDR3 runs 16 residues. With 5 bases clipped from V and 0 bases from J, the junction kept 7 bases outside the gene matches. In nucleotides, the CDR3 is TGTGCCAGCAGCGGAATCGGGACTACCTCCTACAATGAGCAGTTCTTC. Its protein product is CASSGIGTTSYNEQFF.

By share of the sample, this clone is medium-sized (0.01 to 0.1%). This chain joins TRBV19 and TRBJ1-1, with 8 positions matching TRBD1. CDR1 is LNHDA and CDR2 is SQIVND in the germline V gene (reference sequence). V was pared by 10 bases and J by 3 bases, with 1 base of the junction left unmatched. The CDR3 sequence is 11 residues long. The CDR3 reads CATGGYTEAFF. The CDR3 DNA is TGTGCCACAGGGGGCTACACTGAAGCTTTCTTT.

This clone was observed a few times. The chain's CDR3 is CASSYVPGQGDAFF. The CDR3 nucleotides are TGTGCCAGCAGCTACGTCCCGGGACAGGGGGACGCTTTCTTT. V gene TRBV7-2 combines with J gene TRBJ1-1, with 11 bases aligning to TRBD1. With V trimmed by 4 bases and J by 11 bases, 9 bases remained unmatched. Germline CDR1 is SGHTA and CDR2 is FQGNSA. The CDR3 runs to 14 residues.

This rearrangement joins TRBV6-5 to TRBJ2-7; 8 bases are shared with TRBD1. This CDR3 is 16 amino acids long. The trim removed 2 bases at V and 4 bases at J, leaving 10 bases unmatched. The germline V gene has CDR1 MNHEY and CDR2 SVGAGI. The CDR3 sequence: CASSYGRSGTGYEQYF. DNA of the CDR3: TGTGCCAGCAGTTACGGCCGTTCTGGGACAGGATACGAGCAGTACTTC.

V usage is TRBV10-2 and J usage is TRBJ1-3, with unresolved D. Trimming pared 0 bases from V and 4 bases from J, leaving 4 bases between. The CDR3 runs to 13 residues. Germline V gene data show CDR1 as WSHSY and CDR2 as SAAADI. CDR3: CASSESAGNTIYF. CDR3 in DNA: TGCGCCAGCAGTGAGTCGGCAGGAAACACCATATATTTT.

This rearrangement joins TRBV19 to TRBJ2-1, with a weak D call TRBD2 (5 bases). Germline CDR1 reads LNHDA; CDR2 reads SQIVND (reference sequence). The CDR3 totals 15 residues. The V end was cut by 3 bases, the J end by 0 bases, with 9 bases between. Written as DNA, the CDR3 is TGTGCCAGTAGTATGAGACGGGACTCCTACAATGAGCAGTTCTTC. This translates into CASSMRRDSYNEQFF.

CDR3 nucleotide sequence: TGCGCCAGCAGCCAAGATCTCCGGACAGGGAAGGTGTACGAGCAGTACTTC. It is translated as CASSQDLRTGKVYEQYF. This chain connects TRBV4-1 to TRBJ2-7, with 8 bases that match TRBD1. J lost 4 bases, V lost 0 bases, and 11 bases had no gene match. Germline assignment: CDR1 MGHRA and CDR2 YSYEKL. This CDR3 is 17 amino acids long.

The chain combines TRBV6-5 with TRBJ2-3; 9 bases map to TRBD1. Germline assignment: CDR1 MNHEY and CDR2 SVGAGI. The CDR3 spans 15 residues. Trimming at V came to 6 bases and at J to 2 bases, leaving 6 bases not matched to a gene. The CDR3 is CASRLQGAITDTQYF. Written as DNA, the CDR3 is TGTGCCAGCAGATTACAGGGGGCAATCACAGATACGCAGTATTTT.

J is TRBJ1-3 and V is TRBV6-5; D is possibly TRBD1 (6 bases). The germline gives CDR1 MNHEY, CDR2 SVGAGI. The CDR3 sequence is 15 residues long. Trimming stripped 0 bases from V and 2 bases from J, with 8 bases between. The CDR3 bases are TGTGCCAGCAGTTACTCGGGGGCGACTGGAAACACCATATATTTT. This codes for CASSYSGATGNTIYF.

This chain uses TRBV27 with TRBJ1-2; perhaps TRBD1 as D (5 bases). CDR3 length equals 14 residues. Germline CDR1 reads MNHEY; CDR2 reads SMNVEV (reference sequence). V was pared by 6 bases and J by 4 bases, with 15 bases between. In DNA form, the CDR3 reads TGTGCCAGCAGGAAGGTAGGGGCGCTCTATGGCTACACCTTC. It codes for CASRKVGALYGYTF.

About this clone itself: Germline and junction disagree at one end, which may indicate a read error. Other DNA sequences in the same sample also yield this CDR3. This chain links TRBV2 with TRBJ1-4; D unclear. From germline, CDR1 is SNHLY and CDR2 FYNNEI. This CDR3 region has 13 residues. The CDR3 region is CASSVYSNEKLFF. The CDR3 coding sequence is TGTGCCAGTAGTGTTTACAGTAATGAAAAACTGTTTTTT.

This chain links TRBV28 with TRBJ1-2; D remains unclear. V shed 6 bases and J shed 1 base, with 9 bases lying between them. This CDR3 is 13 amino acids long. Germline V gives CDR1 MDHEN, CDR2 SYDVKM. CDR3 sequence reads: CASRPSDNYGYTF. The CDR3 DNA is TGTGCCAGCAGGCCTAGTGATAACTATGGCTACACCTTC.

The genes are TRBV3-1 (or the pseudogene TRBV3-2) and TRBJ1-1; D remains ambiguous. Trimming took 0 bases from V and 8 from J, leaving 10 bases between them. The CDR3 loop spans 13 amino acids. CDR1 and CDR2 (germline): LGHDT, YNNKEL (reference sequence). CDR3 region: CASSQERTWEAFF. CDR3 nucleotides: TGTGCCAGCAGCCAAGAACGGACTTGGGAAGCTTTCTTT.

V and J are TRBV5-8 and TRBJ2-7; possible D gene TRBD1, 5 bases. Trimming pared 4 bases from V and 7 bases from J, leaving 18 bases between. The CDR3 runs to 14 residues. Germline CDR1 and CDR2: SGHTS and YDEGEE. The CDR3 DNA reads TGTGCCAGCAGCCCCAGGGTGGACGCTAAAGAGCAGTACTTC. Translated: CASSPRVDAKEQYF.

V usage is TRBV6-5 and J usage is TRBJ2-7; 8 bases map to TRBD2. Germline V gives CDR1 MNHEY, CDR2 SVGAGI. The CDR3 runs to 15 residues. The J segment lost 2 bases and the V segment lost 2 bases, leaving 5 bases of the junction unmatched. The CDR3 DNA reads TGTGCCAGCAGTTACGGGGGCGGGGGGCCCTACGAGCAGTACTTC. This translates into CASSYGGGGPYEQYF.

This chain joins TRBV6-4 and TRBJ1-1, with D hard to call. The CDR3 is 14 residues long. Germline V gene lookup returns CDR1 MRHNA and CDR2 SNTAGT. V dropped 8 bases and J dropped 4 bases, with 17 bases sitting between them. CDR3 amino acids: CASAAGSSSTEAFF. CDR3 sequence (DNA): TGTGCCAGCGCAGCAGGCAGTTCGAGCACTGAAGCTTTCTTT.

The CDR3 DNA reads as TGCGCCAGCAGCTTGTTGACAGGGGTCTCAGATACGCAGTATTTT. This codes for CASSLLTGVSDTQYF. V is TRBV5-1 and J is TRBJ2-3; 8 nucleotides align to TRBD1. The V and J ends lost 1 base and 4 bases, in that order; junction bases with no gene match: 5. The CDR3 spans 15 residues. CDR1 and CDR2 from the germline V gene are SGHRS and YFSETQ.

The chain combines TRBV6-6 with TRBJ1-3; D is ambiguous. Germline lookup yields CDR1 MNHNY and CDR2 SVGAGI (reference sequence). This CDR3 spans 16 amino acids. The V and J ends lost 2 bases and 0 bases respectively, with 11 bases between them. The CDR3 loop is CASSYGLEVSGNTIYF. CDR3 DNA sequence: TGTGCCAGCAGTTACGGGTTGGAGGTCTCTGGAAACACCATATATTTT.

The gene calls are TRBV5-6 and TRBJ1-2; D is unresolved. Germline values: CDR1 SGHDT, CDR2 YYEEEE. The V and J ends lost 1 base and 8 bases respectively, with 9 bases between them. The CDR3 is 12 residues long. This CDR3 is CASSLNLEGYTF. CDR3 in DNA: TGTGCCAGCAGCTTGAACCTAGAGGGCTACACCTTC.

This clone is a singleton in its sample. The V call is TRBV11-2, the J call TRBJ2-5, with D hard to call. V shed 3 bases and J shed 0 bases, with 5 bases lying between them. Germline V gives CDR1 SGHAT, CDR2 FQNNGV. The length of the CDR3 is 13 residues. The DNA of the CDR3 is TGTGCCAGCAGCTTTTCCTACCAAGAGACCCAGTACTTC. It encodes CASSFSYQETQYF.

The chain joins TRBV29-1 to TRBJ2-7; D is undetermined. V was clipped by 6 bases and J by 3 bases, with 9 bases between them. The germline CDR1 and CDR2 sequences are SQVTM and ANQGSEA. The length of the CDR3 is 11 residues. The CDR3 reads CSVSIYYEQYF. In nucleotides, the CDR3 is TGCAGCGTCTCTATCTACTACGAGCAGTACTTC.

V and J are TRBV2 and TRBJ1-5, with 7 bases lining up with TRBD1. V was pared by 4 bases and J by 1 base, with 4 bases of the junction left unmatched. Germline-derived CDR1 and CDR2 are SNHLY and FYNNEI. CDR3 length equals 15 residues. The CDR3 sequence: CASSGDRDSNQPQHF. In nucleotides, the CDR3 is TGTGCCAGCAGTGGTGACAGGGACAGCAATCAGCCCCAGCATTTT. Drawing the rest from reference TRBV2 and TRBJ1-5, the complete variable domain is EPEVTQTPSHQVTQMGQEVILRCVPISNHLYFYWYRQILGQKVEFLVSFYNNEISEKSEIFDDQFSVERPDGSNFTLKIRSTKLEDSAMYFCASSGDRDSNQPQHFGDGTRLSIL.

This chain joins TRBV4-1 and TRBJ2-1; 12 nucleotides line up with TRBD2. J was trimmed by 9 bases and V by 1 base; bases with no gene match: 10. Germline assignment: CDR1 MGHRA and CDR2 YSYEKL. This CDR3 is built from 17 residues. The CDR3: CASSQGSLAGGPSEQFF. The DNA for the CDR3 is TGCGCCAGCAGCCAAGGTAGTCTAGCGGGAGGGCCAAGTGAGCAGTTCTTC.

This rearrangement joins TRBV14 to TRBJ2-3; 9 positions agree with TRBD1. In germline, CDR1 is SGHDN, CDR2 FVKESK. There are 15 residues in the CDR3. The ends lost 3 bases at V and 5 bases at J; junction bases unmatched: 6. The CDR3 DNA reads as TGTGCCAGCAGCCAGTACAGGGGGCGCCAAGATACGCAGTATTTT. The encoded protein is CASSQYRGRQDTQYF.

J is TRBJ1-5 and V is TRBV28; D may be TRBD1 (6 bases). From germline, CDR1 is MDHEN and CDR2 SYDVKM. The CDR3 contains 12 residues. The chain's CDR3 is CAGGGAIQPQHF. The CDR3 nucleotides are TGTGCGGGCGGGGGGGCGATTCAGCCCCAGCATTTT.

The chain employs TRBV7-8 and TRBJ1-1; a possible D gene is TRBD1 (6 bases). The CDR3 loop spans 14 amino acids. CDR1 is SGHVS, CDR2 FQNEAQ, per germline. Trimming removed 3 bases at V and 4 bases at J, with 12 bases between. CDR3 coding DNA: TGTGCCAGCAGCTTCTTTGGGGGGGCCACTGAAGCTTTCTTT. Translated: CASSFFGGATEAFF.

The chain is built from TRBV11-3 and TRBJ2-2; no clear D. The germline V gene has CDR1 SGHNT and CDR2 YENEEA. V lost 3 bases, J lost 1 base, and 9 bases lay in between. The CDR3 has 15 residues. The CDR3 coding sequence is TGTGCCAGCAGCTTTCAAACAGTGAACACCGGGGAGCTGTTTTTT. Translating it yields CASSFQTVNTGELFF.